This TCR beta chain was found in a study of CD8+ T cells in alopecia areata. The study, taken as a whole, reports: Many expanded lesional clones persisted in scalp and blood during tofacitinib treatment. Although TCR sharing was seen in mice, sharing across patients was less clear, possibly for HLA-related reasons.

Losses at the gene ends were 2 bases for V and 0 bases for J; bases not matched to a gene: 2. The CDR3 sequence is 15 residues long. Germline CDR1 is MGHRA and CDR2 is YSYEKL. Remarks on this clone: What it binds is unknown.

Extracted from the samples, RNA was reverse transcribed into cDNA to serve as the sequencing template. Profiled with immunoSEQ multiplex PCR; TCRdb holds only in-frame clones, not every one. The sample carries fewer than 250,000 clones, about two fifths recorded once. As to treatment: oral pan-JAK inhibitor, 5-10 mg twice daily. The source is a human donor with alopecia areata. Sequencing used CD4+ T cells sorted from blood, obtained at approximately week 30, from a patient treated with tofacitinib. The genes are TRBV4-1 and TRBJ2-7; 9 bases match TRBD1. The CDR3: CASSQTGQGSYEQYF. The CDR3 nucleotides are TGCGCCAGCAGCCAAACGGGACAGGGCTCCTACGAGCAGTACTTC.